The 5 T cell receptor beta chains listed next were all sequenced from one sample in a study of blood T cell repertoires in COVID-19. Sequencing was performed with immunoSEQ multiplex PCR; in TCRdb, only in-frame clones are kept and a portion is missing. The sample has roughly 100,000 clones, around four fifths seen once. Sequenced material: peripheral blood. These receptors originate from a man between 35 and 55 years old with active or convalescent COVID-19.

The V call is TRBV10-3, the J call TRBJ1-5; perhaps TRBD1 as D (6 bases). Trimming removed 3 bases at V and 2 bases at J, with 14 bases between. The V gene's germline CDR1 is ENHRY and CDR2 SYGVKD. The CDR3 covers 16 residues. The CDR3 bases are TGTGCCATCAGTGACGGGCAGGGGTCAGGCAATCAGCCCCAGCATTTT. Translation gives CAISDGQGSGNQPQHF.

The gene calls are TRBV6-6 and TRBJ1-1; D is possibly TRBD1 (6 bases). V was clipped by 2 bases and J by 8 bases, with 15 bases between them. From germline, CDR1 is MNHNY and CDR2 SVGAGI (reference sequence). The CDR3 spans 14 residues. CDR3: CASSYPADSQEAFF. The CDR3 DNA follows: TGTGCCAGCAGTTACCCCGCGGACAGCCAAGAAGCTTTCTTT.

CDR3 nucleotide sequence: TGTGCCAGCAGCCAATACAAGTCTGGGGCCAACGTCCTGACTTTC. Its protein is CASSQYKSGANVLTF. The genes are TRBV3-1 (or the pseudogene TRBV3-2) and TRBJ2-6; no reliable D call. V was clipped by 2 bases and J by 1 base, with 6 bases between them. The CDR3 is 15 residues long. In germline, CDR1 is LGHDT, CDR2 YNNKEL (reference sequence).

The chain recombines TRBV4-3 with TRBJ2-3; no reliable D call. The CDR3 contains 13 residues. The V and J ends lost 1 base and 2 bases respectively, with 4 bases between them. CDR1 and CDR2 (germline): LGHNA, YSLEER. CDR3 sequence (DNA): TGCGCCAGCAGCCAAGCCCTCACAGATACGCAGTATTTT. Its translation: CASSQALTDTQYF.

The CDR3, as DNA: TGTGCCAGCAGCGTAGGACTAGCGGGGGGGCGTGGCACCGGGGAGCTGTTTTTT. Encoded protein: CASSVGLAGGRGTGELFF. The rearrangement joins TRBV9 to TRBJ2-2, with TRBD2 matching 14 bases. Germline loops: CDR1 SGDLS, CDR2 YYNGEE. The length of the CDR3 is 18 residues. J gave up 4 bases and V 0 bases, and 5 bases lay outside the gene matches. Together with reference TRBV9 and TRBJ2-2, the CDR3 gives the full variable domain: DSGVTQTPKHLITATGQRVTLRCSPRSGDLSVYWYQQSLDQGLQFLIQYYNGEERAKGNILERFSAQQFPDLHSELNLSSLELGDSALYFCASSVGLAGGRGTGELFFGEGSRLTVL.